The next 20 T cell receptor beta chains were all read from a single sample in a study of CD8+ T cells in alopecia areata. TCR sequencing used cDNA made by reverse transcription of extracted RNA. Here immunoSEQ multiplex PCR was the method, and the copy in TCRdb shows in-frame clones only, minus some. Of roughly 200,000 clones listed, about 63% are singletons. Source: CD4+ T cells sorted from blood, taken at week 0. The receptors here all came from a human donor with alopecia areata.

This chain joins TRBV5-1 and TRBJ2-3, with D perhaps being TRBD1 or TRBD2 (6 bases each). This CDR3 has 15 residues. The germline V gene encodes CDR1 SGHRS and CDR2 YFSETQ. V was trimmed by 0 bases and J by 2 bases, leaving 10 bases between them. In nucleotides, the CDR3 is TGCGCCAGCAGCTTGGCAGGGGACTTCACAGATACGCAGTATTTT. Its protein product is CASSLAGDFTDTQYF.

The V call is TRBV5-1, the J call TRBJ2-7; 8 bases map to TRBD2. V trimming: 4 bases; J trimming: 3 bases; junction bases outside the gene matches: 6. CDR3 length: 14 amino acids. Germline CDR1 and CDR2: SGHRS and YFSETQ. The DNA of the CDR3 is TGCGCCAGCAGCCCAACCGGGGGGGACTACGAGCAGTACTTC. Its translation is CASSPTGGDYEQYF.

J is TRBJ2-1 and V is TRBV15; D possibly corresponds to TRBD1 (6 bases). The V end lost 0 bases, the J end lost 6 bases, and 12 bases lay between the germline ends. The length of the CDR3 is 15 residues. The germline gives CDR1 LNHNV, CDR2 YYDKDF (reference sequence). CDR3 nucleotide sequence: TGTGCCACCAGCAGAGATGGTTGGGGGCCCAATGAGCAGTTCTTC. This gives the protein CATSRDGWGPNEQFF.

V gene TRBV7-9 combines with J gene TRBJ1-2, with TRBD1 matching 10 bases. V lost 4 bases to trimming and J lost 4 bases; unmatched junction nucleotides: 6. From germline, CDR1 is SEHNR and CDR2 FQNEAQ (reference sequence). This CDR3 spans 15 amino acids. CDR3 sequence reads: CASSSGQGPGYGYTF. The CDR3 DNA follows: TGTGCCAGCAGCTCGGGACAGGGGCCCGGCTATGGCTACACCTTC.

This chain links TRBV30 with TRBJ1-4; possible D gene TRBD1, 5 bases. From germline, CDR1 is GTSNPN and CDR2 SVGIG (reference sequence). With 1 base removed from V and 4 bases from J, the gap between germline ends came to 10 bases. This CDR3 has 14 residues. CDR3: CAWSGTGGNEKLFF. Here the CDR3 DNA reads TGTGCCTGGAGTGGTACGGGGGGTAATGAAAAACTGTTTTTT.

About this clone itself: Other DNA sequences in this sample translate to the same CDR3. This chain links TRBV29-1 with TRBJ2-1, with D possibly matching TRBD1 (6 bases). This CDR3 spans 14 amino acids. Germline lookup yields CDR1 SQVTM and CDR2 ANQGSEA. Trimming removed 6 bases from V and 0 bases from J, with 12 bases in between. The CDR3: CSVATGSSYNEQFF. The CDR3 bases are TGCAGCGTAGCCACAGGGAGCTCCTACAATGAGCAGTTCTTC.

A few counts support this clone. V and J are TRBV5-6 and TRBJ2-2; 9 bases agree with TRBD1. The ends lost 5 bases at V and 6 bases at J; junction bases unmatched: 8. The CDR3 has 15 amino acids. Germline loops: CDR1 SGHDT, CDR2 YYEEEE. The CDR3 region has the DNA TGTGCCAGCAGAGCCTGGGGACAGGGCCCCGGGGAGCTGTTTTTT. Protein: CASRAWGQGPGELFF.

V is TRBV5-1 and J is TRBJ2-3, with TRBD2 identical over 7 bases. The V gene's germline CDR1 is SGHRS and CDR2 YFSETQ. The CDR3 extends over 14 amino acids. J lost 0 bases, V lost 6 bases, and 4 bases had no gene match. CDR3: CASNGGSSTDTQYF. The CDR3 DNA reads TGCGCCAGCAACGGGGGGTCGAGCACAGATACGCAGTATTTT.

This clone was seen only once. CDR3 amino acids: CSAMTRFTYEQYF. CDR3 nucleotides: TGCAGCGCCATGACTAGGTTTACCTACGAGCAGTACTTC. The gene calls are TRBV29-1 and TRBJ2-7; D perhaps matches TRBD2 (6 bases). Germline V lookup: CDR1 SQVTM, CDR2 ANQGSEA. The CDR3 covers 13 residues. The ends were cut back, 7 bases at V and 2 bases at J, with 15 bases in the middle.

V and J are TRBV10-3 and TRBJ2-5; no firm D call. Germline V gene data show CDR1 as ENHRY and CDR2 as SYGVKD. The CDR3 covers 13 residues. The germline V and J ends were trimmed by 0 bases and 2 bases, with 4 bases remaining between them. This CDR3 is CAISESLQETQYF. The CDR3 bases are TGTGCCATCAGTGAGTCGTTACAAGAGACCCAGTACTTC.

This clone was recorded a few times. The chain is built from TRBV11-2 and TRBJ1-2; D uncertain. This CDR3 has 15 residues. Trimming left V 6 bases short and J 4 bases short, with 18 bases between. Germline CDR1 reads SGHAT; CDR2 reads FQNNGV. The CDR3 spells CASSLPGRGGYGYTF. The CDR3 DNA follows: TGTGCCAGCAGTCTCCCCGGTCGGGGAGGCTATGGCTACACCTTC. Variable domain in full (rest from reference TRBV11-2 and TRBJ1-2): EAGVAQSPRYKIIEKRQSVAFWCNPISGHATLYWYQQILGQGPKLLIQFQNNGVVDDSQLPKDRFSAERLKGVDSTLKIQPAKLEDSAVYLCASSLPGRGGYGYTFGSGTRLTVV.

The chain links TRBV18 to TRBJ2-6; 9 bases agree with TRBD2. The junction had 8 bases not matched to a gene; V was cut back by 2 bases and J by 0 bases. CDR3 length: 19 amino acids. Germline V lookup: CDR1 KGHSH, CDR2 LQKENI. CDR3 nucleotide sequence: TGTGCCAGCTCACCATCGGTCGCTAGCGGGGTCTCTGGGGCCAACGTCCTGACTTTC. This gives the protein CASSPSVASGVSGANVLTF. The variable domain in full, with the rest retrieved from reference TRBV18 and TRBJ2-6, is NAGVMQNPRHLVRRRGQEARLRCSPMKGHSHVYWYRQLPEEGLKFMVYLQKENIIDESGMPKERFSAEFPKEGPSILRIQQVVRGDSAAYFCASSPSVASGVSGANVLTFGAGSRLTVL.

This sequence joins TRBV5-1 and TRBJ2-6; the D is unclear. Germline CDR1 reads SGHRS; CDR2 reads YFSETQ. The CDR3 is made up of 18 amino acids. V lost 2 bases and J lost 0, with 15 bases in between. As DNA, the CDR3 is TGCGCCAGCAGCTTTATCGACCCGTCCCTCTCTGGGGCCAACGTCCTGACTTTC. It yields the protein CASSFIDPSLSGANVLTF.

The J gene is TRBJ2-1, the V gene TRBV29-1; TRBD1 might be the D (6 bases). The length of the CDR3 is 16 residues. V was clipped by 3 bases and J by 0 bases, with 15 bases between them. Germline CDR1 and CDR2: SQVTM and ANQGSEA. The CDR3 region is CSVEAPRRGSYNEQFF. CDR3 nucleotides: TGCAGCGTTGAGGCCCCCCGCAGGGGCTCCTACAATGAGCAGTTCTTC.

This clone was recorded a few times. The CDR3 coding sequence is TGTGCCAGCAGTTTGACTAGCGGTTCCTACGAGCAGTACTTC. Translated: CASSLTSGSYEQYF. V and J are TRBV27 and TRBJ2-7; 9 nucleotides line up with TRBD2. This CDR3 has 14 amino acids. CDR1 MNHEY and CDR2 SMNVEV come from the germline V gene (reference sequence). Losses at the gene ends were 3 bases for V and 1 base for J; bases not matched to a gene: 1.

This clone has just a few counts. The genes are TRBV18 and TRBJ2-7, with D possibly TRBD1 on 5 matching bases. The germline V gene has CDR1 KGHSH and CDR2 LQKENI. This CDR3 is 14 amino acids long. Trimming took 5 bases from V and 3 from J, leaving 14 bases between them. CDR3 region: CASSRSREIYEQYF. CDR3 DNA: TGTGCCAGCTCAAGATCCAGGGAAATCTACGAGCAGTACTTC.

This clone was observed a few times. This sequence joins TRBV4-3 and TRBJ2-2; D possibly matches TRBD1 or TRBD2 (5 bases each). Germline loops: CDR1 LGHNA, CDR2 YSLEER. This CDR3 is built from 15 residues. V was pared by 4 bases and J by 4 bases, with 13 bases between. This CDR3 is CASSLLGEPTGELFF. CDR3 in DNA: TGCGCCAGCAGCCTTTTGGGGGAGCCCACCGGGGAGCTGTTTTTT.

DNA for the CDR3: TGCAGCGTTGTAGCGATCCGTGGCGGGGAGCTGTTTTTT. Translating it yields CSVVAIRGGELFF. This chain joins TRBV29-1 and TRBJ2-2; a possible D gene is TRBD2 (5 bases). The V end was cut by 4 bases, the J end by 7 bases, with 13 bases between. Germline loops: CDR1 SQVTM, CDR2 ANQGSEA. The CDR3 has 13 residues.

V and J are TRBV5-1 and TRBJ2-5; D possibly corresponds to TRBD2 (6 bases). The CDR3 length is 14 residues. CDR1 is SGHRS and CDR2 is YFSETQ in the germline V gene. V lost 0 bases and J lost 3, with 9 bases in between. CDR3 coding DNA: TGCGCCAGCAGCTTGGATTCGGGGGAAGAGACCCAGTACTTC. Amino acids: CASSLDSGEETQYF.

The rearrangement uses TRBV29-1 and TRBJ1-1, with D perhaps matching TRBD1 (5 bases). CDR3 size: 13 residues. CDR1 SQVTM and CDR2 ANQGSEA come from the germline V gene. V lost 6 bases and J lost 0, with 11 bases in between. The CDR3 loop is CSVQGNLNTEAFF. The CDR3 bases are TGCAGCGTCCAGGGTAATTTGAACACTGAAGCTTTCTTT.